The clone carrying this T cell receptor (beta chain) was seen only a few times. The CDR3 contains 12 residues. Germline V lookup: CDR1 LGHDT, CDR2 YNNKEL (reference sequence). V lost 3 bases to trimming and J lost 6 bases, with 9 bases between them. These data originate in a study of blood T cell repertoires in COVID-19. Study background: The United States, Italy and Spain provided the acute and convalescent COVID-19 samples. Sources were T cells, B-cell-depleted T cells, or PBMCs; the material itself was cDNA or gDNA.

In the original analysis: Using reference gene primer amplification, nucleated cell counts were estimated. The data were produced by immunoSEQ multiplex PCR, yet TCRdb's version contains in-frame clones alone and is incomplete. Clone size and the V and J calls come from that table; the DNA yielded D and trimming. The sample lists roughly 100,000 clones; about 80% were seen once. This clonotype originated in a human donor in a cohort sampled during active COVID-19. The sample was peripheral blood. This chain links TRBV3-1 (or the pseudogene TRBV3-2) with TRBJ2-7; perhaps TRBD1 as D (5 bases). CDR3 in DNA: TGTGCCAGCAGCCACCCTGGGGCCGAGCAGTACTTC. Residues: CASSHPGAEQYF.